The rows below give T cell receptor beta chains drawn from one sample of a study of cytomegalovirus exposure and HLA in healthy donors. The method was immunoSEQ multiplex PCR; TCRdb's version includes in-frame clones alone and lacks a portion of them. The sample records roughly 140,000 clones, 70% to 85% being singletons. The source material was PBMCs. These receptors all stem from a woman aged 60 to 75 in good health and CMV-seropositive. The CDR3 runs from the conserved cysteine through the conserved F or W. The D gene is left open where the match is weak. Some rows have no size entry. The others give once, few or many, or a class for an expanded clone.

>TRBV21-1|TRBJ2-7|NA|NA
CASSTFSYEQYF
TGTGCCAGCAGCACTTTCTCCTACGAGCAGTACTTC
>TRBV9|TRBJ2-1|NA|TRBD2
CASSPTSGDYNEQFF
TGTGCCAGCAGCCCCACTAGCGGGGACTACAATGAGCAGTTCTTC
>TRBV27|TRBJ2-1|few|NA
CASSLMAGPYNEQFF
TGTGCCAGCAGTTTAATGGCGGGACCCTACAATGAGCAGTTCTTC
>TRBV9|TRBJ1-3|few|TRBD1
CASSAGTGGNTIYF
TGTGCCAGCAGCGCCGGGACAGGGGGAAACACCATATATTTT
>TRBV6-1|TRBJ1-2|NA|TRBD1
CASSDRGPHYGYTF
TGTGCCAGCAGCGACAGGGGGCCCCACTATGGCTACACCTTC
>TRBV5-8|TRBJ2-7|NA|TRBD2
CARRASGRSEQYF
TGTGCCAGAAGAGCTAGCGGGAGGTCCGAGCAGTACTTC
>TRBV18|TRBJ2-2|few|NA
CASRETSTGELFF
TGTGCCAGCCGGGAGACCAGTACCGGGGAGCTGTTTTTT
>TRBV11-2|TRBJ2-1|NA|NA
CASSLGRYNEQFF
TGTGCCAGCAGCCTTGGTCGGTACAATGAGCAGTTCTTC
>TRBV18|TRBJ2-3|NA|NA
CASSPQEASTQYF
TGTGCCAGCTCACCACAGGAGGCCAGCACGCAGTATTTT
>TRBV4-1|TRBJ2-7|NA|TRBD1
CASSQEAGTGAYEQYF
TGCGCCAGCAGCCAAGAAGCAGGGACAGGGGCCTACGAGCAGTACTTC
>TRBV7-6|TRBJ1-4|NA|NA
CASSPPAGLNEKLFF
TGTGCCAGCAGCCCCCCAGCAGGGCTCAATGAAAAACTGTTTTTT
>TRBV4-2|TRBJ1-3|NA|TRBD1
CASSRRTGGPDDSGNTIYF
TGTGCCAGCAGCCGTAGGACAGGGGGACCGGATGACTCTGGAAACACCATATATTTT
>TRBV9|TRBJ2-7|NA|TRBD2
CASSPAGAYEQYF
TGTGCCAGCAGCCCAGCGGGAGCCTACGAGCAGTACTTC
>TRBV11-3|TRBJ1-2|NA|NA
CASSLAGGGYYGYTF
TGTGCCAGCAGCTTAGCGGGTGGCGGATACTATGGCTACACCTTC
>TRBV11-2|TRBJ2-7|NA|NA
CASSLRSYEQYF
TGTGCCAGCAGCTTACGGTCCTACGAGCAGTACTTC
>TRBV11-2|TRBJ1-6|NA|NA
CASSPGASPLHF
TGTGCCAGCAGCCCAGGGGCTTCACCCCTCCACTTT
>TRBV6-4|TRBJ1-1|NA|NA
CASSAGDNTEAFF
TGTGCCAGCAGTGCCGGGGATAACACTGAAGCTTTCTTT
>TRBV28|TRBJ2-2|NA|TRBD2
CASSLYAGTSGGGEFF
TGTGCCAGCAGTCTATACGCCGGGACTAGCGGGGGGGGCGAGTTTTTT
>TRBV28|TRBJ1-5|few|NA
CASKQGGNQPQHF
TGTGCCAGCAAGCAGGGTGGCAATCAGCCCCAGCATTTT
>TRBV27|TRBJ2-2|NA|TRBD2
CASTTSGNTGELFF
TGTGCCAGCACGACTAGCGGGAACACCGGGGAGCTGTTTTTT